Listed below are T cell receptor beta chains from one sample, sequenced in a study of cytomegalovirus exposure and HLA in healthy donors. Some clones are missing from TCRdb's copy, which holds only in-frame ones; the method was immunoSEQ multiplex PCR. The sample has approximately 43,000 clones. Material: PBMCs. These receptors originate from a woman between 25 and 40 years old in good health and CMV-seronegative. The CDR3 runs from the conserved cysteine through the conserved F or W. The D gene is left open where the match is weak.

v_call,j_call,d_call,cdr3_nt,cdr3_aa
TRBV5-4,TRBJ1-2,NA,TGTGCCAGCAGAGCCAAGGACTCTAACTATGGCTACACCTTC,CASRAKDSNYGYTF
TRBV4-2,TRBJ1-1,TRBD1,TGTGCCAGCAGCCAACCCCCCGACAGGGGGATGGAGGAAGCTTTCTTT,CASSQPPDRGMEEAFF
TRBV6-1,TRBJ1-5,TRBD1,TGTGCCAGCAGTGACGGACAGGGGAGCAATCAGCCCCAGCATTTT,CASSDGQGSNQPQHF
TRBV18,TRBJ2-7,TRBD2,TGTGCCAGCTCACCACAGGGACTAGCGGGAGGCGAGCAGTACTTC,CASSPQGLAGGEQYF
TRBV30,TRBJ2-2,NA,TGTGCCTGTGCTAGCGAGCAGAACACCGGGGAGCTGTTTTTT,CACASEQNTGELFF
TRBV6-5,TRBJ1-1,NA,TGTGCCAGCAGTTACTCCCAGGGTGCGGGAAACACTGAAGCTTTCTTT,CASSYSQGAGNTEAFF
TRBV30,TRBJ1-4,NA,TGTGCCTGGAGTCAGGGTAGAAAACTGTTTTTT,CAWSQGRKLFF
TRBV9,TRBJ1-1,NA,TGTGCCAGCAGCGTTGGAGGTCAGAACACTGAAGCTTTCTTT,CASSVGGQNTEAFF
TRBV30,TRBJ1-2,NA,TGTGCCTGGAGTGTACAAGTTCGACAGGTTTATGGCTACACCTTC,CAWSVQVRQVYGYTF
TRBV30,TRBJ2-7,TRBD2,TGTGCCTGGGGGACTAGCGGACCCTACGAGCAGTACTTC,CAWGTSGPYEQYF
TRBV27,TRBJ2-7,TRBD2,TGTGCCAGCAGCTGGGGCGGGAGGGCCCCCGAGCAGTACTTC,CASSWGGRAPEQYF
TRBV28,TRBJ2-7,NA,TGTGCCAGCAGCGGCCCATCTTTGTCAGGGTGGTACGAGCAGTACTTC,CASSGPSLSGWYEQYF
TRBV4-2,TRBJ2-3,NA,TGTGCCAGCAGCCAATACAGGGGGGGAGGTATCACAGATACGCAGTATTTT,CASSQYRGGGITDTQYF
TRBV19,TRBJ1-2,TRBD1,TGTGCCAGTAGTGCGGACAGGAGCCTCTATGGCTACACCTTC,CASSADRSLYGYTF
TRBV18,TRBJ2-5,TRBD1,TGTGCCAGCTCACGAGGGACAGACCAAGAGACCCAGTACTTC,CASSRGTDQETQYF
TRBV6-6,TRBJ1-5,TRBD1,TGTGCCAGCAGTCCAGGGGGCATCGCGAATCAGCCCCAGCATTTT,CASSPGGIANQPQHF
TRBV9,TRBJ1-1,TRBD1,TGTGCCAGCAGCGTAGGAGGGACAGGGGTGGTCACTGAAGCTTTCTTT,CASSVGGTGVVTEAFF
TRBV30,TRBJ1-3,NA,TGTGCCTGGAGTGTGAACAGAAACACCATATATTTT,CAWSVNRNTIYF
TRBV20-1,TRBJ1-1,TRBD1,TGCAGTGCGGGACAGGGCCCTGAAGCTTTCTTT,CSAGQGPEAFF